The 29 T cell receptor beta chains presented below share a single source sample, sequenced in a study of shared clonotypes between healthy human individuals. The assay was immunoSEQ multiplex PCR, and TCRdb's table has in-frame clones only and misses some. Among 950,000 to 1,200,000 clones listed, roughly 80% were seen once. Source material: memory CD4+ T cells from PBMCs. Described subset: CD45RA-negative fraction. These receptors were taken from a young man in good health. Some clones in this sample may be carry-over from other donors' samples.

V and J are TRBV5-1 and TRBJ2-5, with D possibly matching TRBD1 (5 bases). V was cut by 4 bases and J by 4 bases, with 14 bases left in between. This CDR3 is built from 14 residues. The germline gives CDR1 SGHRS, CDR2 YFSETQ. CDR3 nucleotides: TGCGCCAGCAGCCCGGCTGCAGGGCGAGAGACCCAGTACTTC. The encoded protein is CASSPAAGRETQYF.

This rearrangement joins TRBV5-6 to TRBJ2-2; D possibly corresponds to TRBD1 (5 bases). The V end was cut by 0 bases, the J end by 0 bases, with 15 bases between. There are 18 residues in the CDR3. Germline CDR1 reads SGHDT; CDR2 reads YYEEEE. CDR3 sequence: CASSLGPGLGTNTGELFF. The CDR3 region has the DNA TGTGCCAGCAGCTTGGGTCCAGGGCTGGGAACGAACACCGGGGAGCTGTTTTTT.

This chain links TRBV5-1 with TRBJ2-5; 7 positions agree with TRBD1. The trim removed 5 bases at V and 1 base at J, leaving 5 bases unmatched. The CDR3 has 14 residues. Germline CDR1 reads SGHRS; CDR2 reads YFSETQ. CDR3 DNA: TGCGCCAGCAGAACGGGACAGCCCCAAGAGACCCAGTACTTC. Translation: CASRTGQPQETQYF.

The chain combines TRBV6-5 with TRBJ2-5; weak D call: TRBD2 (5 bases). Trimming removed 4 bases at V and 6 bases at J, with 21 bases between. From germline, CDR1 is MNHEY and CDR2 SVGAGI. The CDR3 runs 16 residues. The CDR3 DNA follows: TGTGCCAGCAGTTTGTCCAGCGCTTCCCCGGGAAAGACCCAGTACTTC. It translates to CASSLSSASPGKTQYF.

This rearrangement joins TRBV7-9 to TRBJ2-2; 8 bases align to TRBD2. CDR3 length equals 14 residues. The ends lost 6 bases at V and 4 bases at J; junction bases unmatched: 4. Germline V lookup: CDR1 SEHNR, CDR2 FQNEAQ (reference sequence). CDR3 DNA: TGTGCCAGCAGTCGGCTAGCGGGCACCGGGGAGCTGTTTTTT. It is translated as CASSRLAGTGELFF.

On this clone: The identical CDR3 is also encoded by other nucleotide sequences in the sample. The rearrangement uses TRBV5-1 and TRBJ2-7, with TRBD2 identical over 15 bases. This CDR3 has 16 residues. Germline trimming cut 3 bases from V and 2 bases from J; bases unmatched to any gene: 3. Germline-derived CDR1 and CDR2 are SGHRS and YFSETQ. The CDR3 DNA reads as TGCGCCAGCAGCTCGGGACTAGCGGGAGGTCCCTACGAGCAGTACTTC. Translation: CASSSGLAGGPYEQYF.

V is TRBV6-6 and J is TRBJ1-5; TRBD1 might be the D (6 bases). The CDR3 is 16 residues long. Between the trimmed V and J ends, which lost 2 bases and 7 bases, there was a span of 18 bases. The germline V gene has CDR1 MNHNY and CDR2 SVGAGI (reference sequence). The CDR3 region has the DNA TGTGCCAGCAGTTACGGCAGAGGGGGGACCGGACAGCCCCAGCATTTT. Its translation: CASSYGRGGTGQPQHF.

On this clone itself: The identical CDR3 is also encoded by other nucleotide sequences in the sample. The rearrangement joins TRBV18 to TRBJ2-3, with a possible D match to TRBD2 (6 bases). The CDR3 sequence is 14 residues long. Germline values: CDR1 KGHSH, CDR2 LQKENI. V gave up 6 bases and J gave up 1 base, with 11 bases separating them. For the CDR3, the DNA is TGTGCCAGCTCTGGACCGGGGGGCACAGATACGCAGTATTTT. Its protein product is CASSGPGGTDTQYF.

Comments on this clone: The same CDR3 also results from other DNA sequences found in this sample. The CDR3 DNA reads TGTGCCAGCAGCGCCGGGACGGTCTCCTACGAGCAGTACTTC. Translation: CASSAGTVSYEQYF. V gene TRBV9 combines with J gene TRBJ2-7; tentatively, D is TRBD1 or TRBD2 (5 bases each). CDR3 size: 14 residues. V dropped 3 bases and J dropped 0 bases, with 10 bases sitting between them. Germline V gene lookup returns CDR1 SGDLS and CDR2 YYNGEE. The whole variable domain, remainder taken from reference TRBV9 and TRBJ2-7, is DSGVTQTPKHLITATGQRVTLRCSPRSGDLSVYWYQQSLDQGLQFLIQYYNGEERAKGNILERFSAQQFPDLHSELNLSSLELGDSALYFCASSAGTVSYEQYFGPGTRLTVT.

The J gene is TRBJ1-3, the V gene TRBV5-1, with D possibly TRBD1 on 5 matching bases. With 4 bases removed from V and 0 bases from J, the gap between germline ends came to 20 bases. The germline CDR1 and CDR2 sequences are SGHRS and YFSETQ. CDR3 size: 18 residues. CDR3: CASSQDPQTVRSGNTIYF. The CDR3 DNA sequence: TGCGCCAGCAGCCAAGATCCCCAGACAGTGCGCTCTGGAAACACCATATATTTT.

The CDR3 spells CASSVTSGSSYNEQFF. The CDR3 DNA reads as TGTGCCAGCAGTGTCACTAGCGGGAGCTCCTACAATGAGCAGTTCTTC. The chain recombines TRBV2 with TRBJ2-1, with TRBD2 matching 11 bases. Trimming at V came to 4 bases and at J to 0 bases, leaving 2 bases not matched to a gene. CDR1 and CDR2 (germline): SNHLY, FYNNEI. This CDR3 spans 16 amino acids.

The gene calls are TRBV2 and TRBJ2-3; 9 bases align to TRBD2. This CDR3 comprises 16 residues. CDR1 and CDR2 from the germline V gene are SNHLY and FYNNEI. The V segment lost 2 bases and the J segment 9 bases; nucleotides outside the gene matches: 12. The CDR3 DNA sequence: TGTGCCAGCAGTGAACCCTACGCGGGAGGGTCCGGGACGCAGTATTTT. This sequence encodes CASSEPYAGGSGTQYF.

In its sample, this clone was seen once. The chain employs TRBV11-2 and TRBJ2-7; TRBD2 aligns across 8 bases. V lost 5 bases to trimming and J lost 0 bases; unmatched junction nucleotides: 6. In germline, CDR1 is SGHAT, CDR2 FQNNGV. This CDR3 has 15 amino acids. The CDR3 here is CASSPRGGTSYEQYF. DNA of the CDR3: TGTGCCAGCAGCCCCCGGGGGGGGACCTCCTACGAGCAGTACTTC.

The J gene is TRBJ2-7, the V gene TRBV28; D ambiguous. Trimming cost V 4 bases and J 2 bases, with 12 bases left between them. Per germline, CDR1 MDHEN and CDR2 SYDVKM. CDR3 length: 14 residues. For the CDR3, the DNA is TGTGCCAGCAGTTCGCTACCGGGTGCCTACGAGCAGTACTTC. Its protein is CASSSLPGAYEQYF.

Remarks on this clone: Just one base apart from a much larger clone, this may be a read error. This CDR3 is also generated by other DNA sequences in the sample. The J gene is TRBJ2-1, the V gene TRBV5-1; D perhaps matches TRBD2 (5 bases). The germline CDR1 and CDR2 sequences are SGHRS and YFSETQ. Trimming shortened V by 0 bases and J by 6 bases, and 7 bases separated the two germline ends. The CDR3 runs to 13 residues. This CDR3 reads CASSLGGSNEQFF. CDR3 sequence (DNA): TGCGCCAGCAGCTTGGGCGGGTCCAATGAGCAGTTCTTC.

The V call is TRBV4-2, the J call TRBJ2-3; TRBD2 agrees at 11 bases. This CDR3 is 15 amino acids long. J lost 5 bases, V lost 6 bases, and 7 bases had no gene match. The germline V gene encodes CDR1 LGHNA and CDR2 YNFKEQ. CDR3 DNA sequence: TGTGCCAGCAGTGGACTAGCGGGTGGGGGAGATACGCAGTATTTT. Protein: CASSGLAGGGDTQYF.

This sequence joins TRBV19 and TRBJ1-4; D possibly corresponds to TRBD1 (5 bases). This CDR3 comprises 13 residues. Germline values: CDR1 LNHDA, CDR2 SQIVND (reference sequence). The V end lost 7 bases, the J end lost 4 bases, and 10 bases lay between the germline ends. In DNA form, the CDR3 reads TGTGCCAGTAACCGGGACCTTAATGAAAAACTGTTTTTT. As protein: CASNRDLNEKLFF.

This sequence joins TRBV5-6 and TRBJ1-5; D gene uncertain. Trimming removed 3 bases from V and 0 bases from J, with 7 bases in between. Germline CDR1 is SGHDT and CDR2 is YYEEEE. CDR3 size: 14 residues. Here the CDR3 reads CASSSAFSNQPQHF. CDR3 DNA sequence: TGTGCCAGCAGCTCGGCTTTTAGCAATCAGCCCCAGCATTTT. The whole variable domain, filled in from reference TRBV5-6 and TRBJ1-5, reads DAGVTQSPTHLIKTRGQQVTLRCSPKSGHDTVSWYQQALGQGPQFIFQYYEEEERQRGNFPDRFSGHQFPNYSSELNVNALLLGDSALYLCASSSAFSNQPQHFGDGTRLSIL.

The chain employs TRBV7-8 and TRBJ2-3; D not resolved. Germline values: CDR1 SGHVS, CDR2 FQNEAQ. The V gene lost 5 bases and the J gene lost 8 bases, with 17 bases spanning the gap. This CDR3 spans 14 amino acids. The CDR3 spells CASSPVLGWGTQYF. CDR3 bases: TGTGCCAGCAGCCCAGTACTGGGTTGGGGTACGCAGTATTTT. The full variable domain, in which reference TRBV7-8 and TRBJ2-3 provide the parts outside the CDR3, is GAGVSQSPRYKVAKRGQDVALRCDPISGHVSLFWYQQALGQGPEFLTYFQNEAQLDKSGLPSDRFFAERPEGSVSTLKIQRTQQEDSAVYLCASSPVLGWGTQYFGPGTRLTVL.

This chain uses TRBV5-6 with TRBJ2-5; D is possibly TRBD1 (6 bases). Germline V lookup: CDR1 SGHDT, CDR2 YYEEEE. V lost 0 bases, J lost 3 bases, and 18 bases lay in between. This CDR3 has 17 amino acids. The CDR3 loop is CASSLELLTGLKETQYF. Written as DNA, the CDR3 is TGTGCCAGCAGCTTGGAGCTCCTAACAGGGTTGAAAGAGACCCAGTACTTC. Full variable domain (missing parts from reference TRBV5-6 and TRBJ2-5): DAGVTQSPTHLIKTRGQQVTLRCSPKSGHDTVSWYQQALGQGPQFIFQYYEEEERQRGNFPDRFSGHQFPNYSSELNVNALLLGDSALYLCASSLELLTGLKETQYFGPGTRLLVL.

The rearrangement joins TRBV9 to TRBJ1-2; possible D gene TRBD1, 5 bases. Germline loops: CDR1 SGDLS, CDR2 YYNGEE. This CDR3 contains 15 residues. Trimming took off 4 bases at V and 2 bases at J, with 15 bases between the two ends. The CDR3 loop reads CASSIGSGKNYGYTF. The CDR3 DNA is TGTGCCAGCAGCATTGGTTCAGGGAAGAACTATGGCTACACCTTC.

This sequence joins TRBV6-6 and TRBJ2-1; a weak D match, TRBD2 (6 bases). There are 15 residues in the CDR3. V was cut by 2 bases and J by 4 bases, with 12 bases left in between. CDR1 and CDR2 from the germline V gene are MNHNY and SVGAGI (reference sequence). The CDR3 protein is CASSYGGALYNEQFF. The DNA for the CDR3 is TGTGCCAGCAGTTACGGAGGGGCCTTATACAATGAGCAGTTCTTC.

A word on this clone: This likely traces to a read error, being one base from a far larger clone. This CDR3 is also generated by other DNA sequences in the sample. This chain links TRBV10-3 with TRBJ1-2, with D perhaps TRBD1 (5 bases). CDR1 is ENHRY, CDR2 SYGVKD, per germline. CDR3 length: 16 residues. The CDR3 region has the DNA TGTGCTATCAGTGACGGGACTCAGACTCCCCGGCGGGGCTACACCTTC. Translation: CAISDGTQTPRRGYTF.

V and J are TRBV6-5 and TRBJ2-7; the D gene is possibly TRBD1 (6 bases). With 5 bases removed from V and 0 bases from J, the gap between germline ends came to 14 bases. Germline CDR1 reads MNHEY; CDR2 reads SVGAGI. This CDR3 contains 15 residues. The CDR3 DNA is TGTGCCAGCAGTCCTACAGGGAAGGGCTCCTACGAGCAGTACTTC. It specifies CASSPTGKGSYEQYF.

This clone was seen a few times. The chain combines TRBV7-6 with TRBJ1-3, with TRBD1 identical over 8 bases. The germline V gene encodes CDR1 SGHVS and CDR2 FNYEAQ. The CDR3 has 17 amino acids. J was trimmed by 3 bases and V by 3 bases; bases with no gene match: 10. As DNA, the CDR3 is TGTGCCAGCAGCTTCGAGGTTTGGACAGGGAATGGAAACACCATATATTTT. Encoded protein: CASSFEVWTGNGNTIYF.

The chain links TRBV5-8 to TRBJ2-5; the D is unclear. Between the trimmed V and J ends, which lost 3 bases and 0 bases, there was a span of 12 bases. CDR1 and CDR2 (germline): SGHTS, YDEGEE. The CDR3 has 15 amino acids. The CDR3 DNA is TGTGCCAGCAGCTCGGACGGACGGTACCAAGAGACCCAGTACTTC. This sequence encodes CASSSDGRYQETQYF.

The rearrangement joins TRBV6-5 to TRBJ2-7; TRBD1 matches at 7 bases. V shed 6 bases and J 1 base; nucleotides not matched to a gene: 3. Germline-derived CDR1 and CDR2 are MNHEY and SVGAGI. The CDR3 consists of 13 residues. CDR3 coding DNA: TGTGCCAGCAGAACGACAGGGTCCTACGAGCAGTACTTC. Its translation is CASRTTGSYEQYF.

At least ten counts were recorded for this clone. CDR3 coding DNA: TGTGCCAGCACTTACCCCAATCAGCCCCAGCATTTT. Protein product: CASTYPNQPQHF. The V gene is TRBV6-1, the J gene TRBJ1-5; unclear D gene. The germline V gene has CDR1 MNHNS and CDR2 SASEGT. This CDR3 has 12 amino acids. V shed 7 bases and J shed 3 bases, with 7 bases lying between them.

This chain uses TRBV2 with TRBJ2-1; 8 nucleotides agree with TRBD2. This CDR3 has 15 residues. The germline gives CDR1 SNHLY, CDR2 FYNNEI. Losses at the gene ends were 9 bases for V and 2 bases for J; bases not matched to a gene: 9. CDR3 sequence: CASLQFSGTYNEQFF. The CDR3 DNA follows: TGTGCCAGTTTGCAGTTTAGCGGGACCTACAATGAGCAGTTCTTC.